Listed below are T cell receptor beta chains from one sample, sequenced in a study of T cells in Graves' hyperthyroidism and ophthalmopathy. TCRdb re-called the multiplex PCR reads with MiXCR, one entry per CDR3 protein. The profile shows about 700,000 distinct CDR3 sequences, less than 15% of them singletons. Sequencing was performed on blood. The receptors were sampled from a woman under 30 with Graves' hyperthyroidism. CDR3s include the opening cysteine and the closing phenylalanine or tryptophan. A D gene is named only where the DNA matches it firmly. Clone sizes are given selectively: once, few, many, or a class where the clone is expanded.

d_gene | j_gene | v_gene | abundance | CDR3aa | CDR3nt
NA | TRBJ1-2 | TRBV30 | few | CAWSGSYGYTF | TGTGCCTGGAGTGGTAGCTATGGCTACACCTTC
TRBD1 | TRBJ2-7 | TRBV5-1 | few | CASSFQAGGSDEQYF | TGCGCCAGCAGCTTTCAGGCAGGGGGCAGCGACGAGCAGTACTTC
TRBD2 | TRBJ2-7 | TRBV5-6 | few | CASSSLWTSGFYEQYF | TGTGCCAGCAGCAGCTTGTGGACTAGCGGATTCTACGAGCAGTACTTC
NA | TRBJ1-3 | TRBV2 | many | CASSVQGTGNTIYF | TGTGCCAGCAGTGTACAGGGTACCGGAAACACCATATATTTT
TRBD1 | TRBJ1-4 | TRBV2 | few | CASSDPGQGRVNEKLFF | TGTGCCAGCAGTGACCCGGGACAGGGGAGGGTTAATGAAAAACTGTTTTTT
NA | TRBJ1-1 | TRBV3-1 | many | CASSQDPMGTEAFF | TGTGCCAGCAGCCAAGACCCCATGGGCACTGAAGCTTTCTTT
NA | TRBJ1-1 | TRBV6-2/TRBV6-3 | few | CASSYYETAVVAFF | TGTGCCAGCAGTTACTATGAGACCGCGGTGGTAGCTTTCTTT
NA | TRBJ2-7 | TRBV12-3/TRBV12-4 | many | CASRIGGSEQYF | TGTGCCAGCAGGATCGGTGGAAGCGAGCAGTACTTC
NA | TRBJ2-3 | TRBV6-2/TRBV6-3 | many | CASSTSESADGRADTQYF | TGTGCCAGCTCTACGTCAGAATCCGCCGACGGACGAGCAGATACGCAGTATTTT
NA | TRBJ2-6 | TRBV15 | NA | CATSRDRRSGANVLTF | TGTGCCACCAGCAGAGATCGGCGCTCTGGGGCCAACGTCCTGACTTTC
TRBD1 | TRBJ1-3 | TRBV5-1 | few | CASSLGSAGQHSGNTIYF | TGCGCCAGCAGCTTGGGGTCGGCGGGACAGCACTCTGGAAACACCATATATTTT
NA | TRBJ2-4 | TRBV24-1 | NA | CATSDPRGLNIQYF | TGTGCCACCAGTGATCCCAGGGGATTGAACATTCAGTACTTC
NA | TRBJ2-3 | TRBV9 | NA | CASSPPASATTDTQYF | TGTGCCAGCAGCCCACCGGCTAGCGCTACCACAGATACGCAGTATTTT
TRBD1 | TRBJ1-5 | TRBV27 | NA | CASSYRGLQPQHF | TGTGCCAGCAGTTACAGGGGGTTACAGCCCCAGCATTTT
TRBD2 | TRBJ2-1 | TRBV29-1 | many | CSVGLRLAGAGGEQFF | TGCAGCGTTGGATTGCGACTAGCGGGAGCCGGCGGCGAGCAGTTCTTC
TRBD1 | TRBJ2-2 | TRBV7-3 | many | CASSFVGTGFTGELFF | TGTGCCAGCAGCTTCGTAGGGACAGGGTTCACCGGGGAGCTGTTTTTT
TRBD2 | TRBJ2-5 | TRBV11-2 | many | CASSRPGTSWETQYF | TGTGCCAGCAGCCGACCCGGGACTAGCTGGGAGACCCAGTACTTC
NA | TRBJ2-1 | TRBV20-1 | few | CSARDTKIFPNEQFF | TGCAGTGCTAGAGATACGAAGATTTTCCCCAATGAGCAGTTCTTC
NA | TRBJ2-5 | TRBV2 | few | CASSEGVGGGAWETQYF | TGTGCCAGCAGTGAAGGAGTGGGCGGAGGGGCGTGGGAGACCCAGTACTTC
TRBD2 | TRBJ2-7 | TRBV2 | many | CASRDPGTSGDREQYF | TGTGCCAGCAGAGATCCCGGGACTAGCGGAGATCGCGAGCAGTACTTC
TRBD1 | TRBJ2-7 | TRBV12-3/TRBV12-4 | many | CASRDRDSYEQYF | TGTGCCAGCCGGGACAGGGATTCCTACGAGCAGTACTTC
NA | TRBJ2-5 | TRBV11-2 | NA | CASSASTGRRETQYF | TGTGCCAGCAGTGCCAGCACGGGTCGGAGAGAGACCCAGTACTTC
TRBD1 | TRBJ2-3 | TRBV7-8 | many | CASSKTGGSSTDTQYF | TGTGCCAGCAGCAAGACAGGGGGCTCGAGCACAGATACGCAGTATTTT
NA | TRBJ2-7 | TRBV10-2 | NA | CASSTDTSWEQYF | TGCGCCAGCAGTACTGACACGTCCTGGGAGCAGTACTTC
TRBD1 | TRBJ1-1 | TRBV2 | many | CASSPQGTNFEAFF | TGTGCCAGCAGTCCACAGGGGACGAACTTTGAAGCTTTCTTT
NA | TRBJ1-4 | TRBV9 | few | CASSPSPGVDEKLFF | TGTGCCAGCAGCCCATCCCCAGGGGTAGATGAAAAACTGTTTTTT
NA | TRBJ1-4 | TRBV6-2/TRBV6-3 | NA | CASTRAYNEKLFF | TGTGCCAGCACCCGGGCGTATAATGAAAAACTGTTTTTT
NA | TRBJ1-2 | TRBV6-5 | many | CASSYQGSGSGYTF | TGTGCCAGCAGTTATCAGGGAAGTGGTAGTGGCTACACCTTC
TRBD1 | TRBJ2-1 | TRBV24-1 | many | CATSDFRRQGNEQFF | TGTGCCACCAGTGATTTTCGACGACAGGGCAATGAGCAGTTCTTC
NA | TRBJ2-1 | TRBV3-1 | many | CASSLGRASPIGQFF | TGTGCCAGCAGCCTCGGTAGGGCCTCTCCGATCGGGCAGTTCTTC
NA | TRBJ2-7 | TRBV18 | many | CASSPAVGRASYEQYF | TGTGCCAGCTCACCTGCCGTCGGACGGGCCTCCTACGAGCAGTACTTC
NA | TRBJ2-3 | TRBV12-3/TRBV12-4 | many | CASSTGMWADTQYF | TGTGCCAGCAGTACCGGGATGTGGGCGGATACGCAGTATTTT
TRBD2 | TRBJ2-3 | TRBV20-1 | many | CSAGGGAGEWDTQYF | TGCAGTGCCGGGGGAGGGGCGGGAGAATGGGATACGCAGTATTTT
NA | TRBJ2-7 | TRBV7-2 | NA | CASSSYFSYEQYF | TGTGCCAGCAGCTCCTACTTCTCCTACGAGCAGTACTTC
NA | TRBJ2-7 | TRBV11-2 | many | CASSLSLAPNEQYF | TGTGCCAGCAGCTTAAGTCTAGCCCCCAACGAGCAGTACTTC
NA | TRBJ2-6 | TRBV2 | few | CASKAGAGANVLTF | TGTGCCAGCAAAGCGGGCGCGGGGGCCAACGTCCTGACTTTC
NA | TRBJ2-5 | TRBV6-2/TRBV6-3 | NA | CASTPARENEETQYF | TGTGCCAGCACCCCCGCCCGGGAGAACGAAGAGACCCAGTACTTC
NA | TRBJ1-3 | TRBV12-3/TRBV12-4 | many | CASSASRVSGNTIYF | TGTGCCAGCAGTGCGAGCAGGGTCTCTGGAAACACCATATATTTT
TRBD2 | TRBJ2-2 | TRBV28 | few | CASSTRTSGSGANTGELFF | TGTGCCAGCAGTACCCGGACTAGCGGGAGTGGGGCGAACACCGGGGAGCTGTTTTTT
TRBD2 | TRBJ2-2 | TRBV10-3 | few | CAIRIAGESGELFF | TGTGCCATCAGGATAGCGGGAGAGTCCGGGGAGCTGTTTTTT
TRBD1 | TRBJ2-7 | TRBV3-1 | few | CASSQRGQAEYEQYF | TGTGCCAGCAGCCAAAGAGGACAGGCTGAATACGAGCAGTACTTC
NA | TRBJ2-7 | TRBV5-1 | many | CASSLAIRSRQVYEQYF | TGCGCCAGCAGCTTGGCCATTCGTTCAAGGCAGGTCTACGAGCAGTACTTC
TRBD2 | TRBJ2-1 | TRBV19 | NA | CASSRREGLNSIHNEQFF | TGTGCCAGTAGTCGGCGGGAGGGCCTCAATAGTATCCACAATGAGCAGTTCTTC
NA | TRBJ2-3 | TRBV18 | many | CASSVEDTQYF | TGTGCCAGCTCAGTGGAAGATACGCAGTATTTT
NA | TRBJ2-3 | TRBV4-1 | NA | CASSQGLAEEVPDTQYF | TGCGCCAGCAGCCAGGGCTTAGCGGAAGAGGTTCCAGATACGCAGTATTTT
NA | TRBJ2-7 | TRBV30 | NA | CAWRFPGKSYEQYF | TGTGCCTGGAGGTTTCCGGGAAAATCGTACGAGCAGTACTTC
NA | TRBJ1-4 | TRBV29-1 | many | CSAYLGPNEKLFF | TGCAGCGCCTACCTGGGGCCAAATGAAAAACTGTTTTTT
NA | TRBJ2-7 | TRBV27 | many | CASSLSARAGPMEQYF | TGTGCCAGCAGTTTATCGGCCCGTGCGGGACCCATGGAGCAGTACTTC
NA | TRBJ2-7 | TRBV12-3/TRBV12-4 | NA | CASSLTGDPRASYEQYF | TGTGCCAGCAGCCTCACAGGAGATCCAAGGGCCTCCTACGAGCAGTACTTC
TRBD2 | TRBJ2-7 | TRBV3-1 | NA | CASSAPPGTSGSYEQYF | TGTGCCAGCAGCGCTCCGCCCGGGACTAGCGGATCCTACGAGCAGTACTTC
NA | TRBJ2-1 | TRBV6-5 | NA | CASSYTGEQFF | TGTGCCAGCAGTTACACTGGAGAGCAGTTCTTC
TRBD1 | TRBJ2-2 | TRBV9 | NA | CASSIPQGARTGELFF | TGTGCCAGCAGCATCCCACAGGGGGCGCGGACCGGGGAGCTGTTTTTT